This paragraph reports one T cell receptor (beta chain). The same CDR3 arises from other DNA sequences in this sample as well. Participants came from fewer than 25 US areas, aged about 18 to 90 years. The data were obtained in a study of blood T cell repertoires in COVID-19. Study-level information: Spain, Italy and the United States supplied samples that represented acute and convalescent COVID-19. Sample material is recorded as cDNA or gDNA derived from T cells, B-cell-depleted T cells, or PBMCs.

Original methodology: The authors estimated nucleated cell counts from reference gene primer amplification. Assay: immunoSEQ multiplex PCR; the TCRdb copy retains only in-frame clones and omits some. V and J calls and clone size are copied from that table; D and trimming were computed from the DNA. Among some 270,000 clones listed, roughly 84% were seen once. This CDR3 comprises 12 residues. CDR1 and CDR2 (germline): SQVTM, ANQGSEA. V gave up 3 bases and J gave up 1 base, with 6 bases separating them. The sequencing input was PBMCs or T cells enriched from blood (not recorded which). This chain joins TRBV29-1 and TRBJ1-1; unclear D gene. This receptor was identified in a middle-aged man who had recovered from COVID-19. This CDR3 reads CSVDRGNTEAFF. The CDR3 coding sequence is TGCAGCGTTGACCGGGGGAACACTGAAGCTTTCTTT.